The 17 T cell receptor beta chains below were found in one sample sequenced in a study of human T cells and chemical hapten exposure. The time point: patch test 1, 2 weeks after DPC sensitization. Treatment indicated: therapeutic diphenylcyclopropenone sensitization with weekly scalp DPC. A single record per CDR3 protein comes from TCRdb applying MiXCR to the RACE reads. The sample has around 71,000 distinct CDR3 sequences, 9.8% seen once; the top ten hold roughly 3.3%. Material: whole blood, obtained in connection with sensitization to the hapten diphenylcyclopropenone (DPC). The receptors originated from a woman in her thirties or forties with alopecia areata. Some clones in this sample may be carry-over from other donors' samples.

This clonotype was observed at least ten times. This chain uses TRBV7-9 with TRBJ1-1; no firm D call. V lost 6 bases and J 1 base, leaving 6 bases between the germline ends. The CDR3 is 12 residues long. Germline V gene data show CDR1 as SEHNR and CDR2 as FQNEAQ (reference sequence). The CDR3 sequence is CASRGGNTEAFF. The CDR3 DNA follows: TGTGCCAGCAGGGGCGGGAACACTGAAGCTTTCTTT.

This clonotype was counted ten times or more. The gene calls are TRBV18 and TRBJ1-1; TRBD1 aligns across 9 bases. The CDR3 has 17 amino acids. J was trimmed by 0 bases and V by 0 bases; bases with no gene match: 5. Germline loops: CDR1 KGHSH, CDR2 LQKENI. The CDR3 sequence: CASSPPGTGWVNTEAFF. CDR3 in DNA: TGTGCCAGCTCACCACCGGGGACAGGGTGGGTGAACACTGAAGCTTTCTTT.

The CDR3 nucleotides read TGTGCCAGCAGCTTACGGGGGGGAGCAATCCACCACTTT. Translation: CASSLRGGAIHHF. This sequence joins TRBV13 and TRBJ1-6; D is possibly TRBD1 (5 bases). Germline loops: CDR1 PRHDT, CDR2 FYEKMQ (reference sequence). The CDR3 contains 13 residues. V dropped 2 bases and J dropped 18 bases, with 17 bases sitting between them. Complete variable domain (other parts from reference TRBV13 and TRBJ1-6): AAGVIQSPRHLIKEKRETATLKCYPIPRHDTVYWYQQGPGQDPQFLISFYEKMQSDKGSIPDRFSAQQFSDYHSELNMSSLELGDSALYFCASSLRGGAIHHFGNGTRLTVT.

Worth noting for this clonotype: Since a much larger clone is just one base distant, this may be a read error. This chain joins TRBV7-9 and TRBJ1-1; D unclear. The CDR3 extends over 12 amino acids. Germline lookup yields CDR1 SEHNR and CDR2 FQNEAQ (reference sequence). As DNA, the CDR3 is TGTGCCGGCAGGCCGACCGGCACGGAAGCTTTCTTT. Encoded protein: CAGRPTGTEAFF.

This clonotype was observed a few times. The chain combines TRBV4-2 with TRBJ2-6; a weak D match, TRBD1 (6 bases). This CDR3 region has 19 residues. Germline V gene lookup returns CDR1 LGHNA and CDR2 YNFKEQ. Trimming took off 1 base at V and 2 bases at J, with 18 bases between the two ends. The CDR3 region is CASSQVLSRGMTGANVLTF. The DNA for the CDR3 is TGTGCCAGCAGCCAAGTCCTGAGCAGGGGTATGACTGGGGCCAACGTCCTGACTTTC.

The chain combines TRBV6-1 with TRBJ2-1; 10 positions agree with TRBD2. There are 16 residues in the CDR3. CDR1 is MNHNS, CDR2 SASEGT, per germline. J lost 4 bases, V lost 5 bases, and 8 bases had no gene match. The CDR3 reads CASSFVAGGQYNEQFF. The CDR3 DNA is TGTGCCAGCAGTTTCGTAGCGGGGGGCCAATACAATGAGCAGTTCTTC.

Many counts were recorded for this clonotype. This rearrangement joins TRBV7-2 to TRBJ2-7; 10 nucleotides align to TRBD2. This CDR3 region has 16 residues. Losses at the gene ends were 3 bases for V and 3 bases for J; bases not matched to a gene: 8. CDR1 is SGHTA and CDR2 is FQGNSA in the germline V gene. The CDR3 nucleotides are TGTGCCAGCAGCTTGTCCATAGCGGGGGGCTTCTACGAGCAGTACTTC. It yields the protein CASSLSIAGGFYEQYF.

This clonotype was seen many times. The rearrangement links TRBV6-5 to TRBJ1-4; 7 nucleotides match TRBD1. This CDR3 has 14 residues. The germline gives CDR1 MNHEY, CDR2 SVGAGI. Trimming at V came to 8 bases and at J to 8 bases, leaving 11 bases not matched to a gene. The CDR3 coding sequence is TGTGCCAGCTCAGCGACAGGGCTTGAAGAAAAACTGTTTTTT. Its protein is CASSATGLEEKLFF.

This clonotype was seen ten or more times. This chain links TRBV3-1 with TRBJ2-7, with 10 bases fitting TRBD2. V gave up 4 bases and J gave up 6 bases; unmatched junction bases: 12. CDR3 size: 16 residues. Germline V gives CDR1 LGHDT, CDR2 YNNKEL (reference sequence). The CDR3 DNA reads TGTGCCAGCAGCCCACTTCTAGCGGGGGTTGGGGCCGAGCAGTACTTC. Translating it yields CASSPLLAGVGAEQYF.

The chain links TRBV7-2 to TRBJ2-7; D is perhaps TRBD1 (5 bases). Germline V gives CDR1 SGHTA, CDR2 FQGNSA. Trimming removed 0 bases from V and 2 bases from J, with 20 bases in between. This CDR3 contains 18 residues. The CDR3 loop is CASSLAPGILQETYEQYF. The CDR3, as DNA: TGTGCCAGCAGCTTAGCACCTGGGATACTACAGGAAACCTACGAGCAGTACTTC.

This clonotype was seen a few times. CDR3 in amino acids: CSLSQTQETQYF. DNA of the CDR3: TGCAGCTTGAGCCAGACCCAAGAGACCCAGTACTTC. The chain links TRBV29-1 to TRBJ2-5; no definite D call. The germline V and J ends were trimmed by 8 bases and 1 base, with 11 bases remaining between them. In germline, CDR1 is SQVTM, CDR2 ANQGSEA. The CDR3 has 12 residues.

In its sample, this clonotype was seen a few times. The V and J genes are TRBV11-2 and TRBJ2-1, with D possibly TRBD2 on 5 matching bases. The length of the CDR3 is 15 residues. Germline V CDR1 and CDR2: SGHAT, FQNNGV. The ends were cut back, 5 bases at V and 2 bases at J, with 13 bases in the middle. In DNA, the CDR3 is TGTGCCAGCAGCCTTACCACCGGGGCCTACAATGAGCAGTTCTTC. Its protein product is CASSLTTGAYNEQFF. Combining the CDR3 with reference TRBV11-2 and TRBJ2-1 gives the whole variable domain EAGVAQSPRYKIIEKRQSVAFWCNPISGHATLYWYQQILGQGPKLLIQFQNNGVVDDSQLPKDRFSAERLKGVDSTLKIQPAKLEDSAVYLCASSLTTGAYNEQFFGPGTRLTVL.

In its sample, this clonotype was seen many times. The chain recombines TRBV5-1 with TRBJ1-1, with a tentative D call TRBD1 (6 bases). Trimming took 3 bases from V and 2 from J, leaving 11 bases between them. Germline lookup yields CDR1 SGHRS and CDR2 YFSETQ. The CDR3 has 14 amino acids. CDR3 sequence reads: CASSSGDPNTEAFF. Written as DNA, the CDR3 is TGCGCCAGCAGCTCAGGGGATCCTAACACTGAAGCTTTCTTT. Full variable domain (missing parts from reference TRBV5-1 and TRBJ1-1): KAGVTQTPRYLIKTRGQQVTLSCSPISGHRSVSWYQQTPGQGLQFLFEYFSETQRNKGNFPGRFSGRQFSNSRSEMNVSTLELGDSALYLCASSSGDPNTEAFFGQGTRLTVV.

CDR3 bases: TGTGCCAGCACCCGACAAGCGTCCACAGATACGCAGTATTTT. It encodes CASTRQASTDTQYF. The gene calls are TRBV5-5 and TRBJ2-3; D call uncertain. CDR3 size: 14 residues. Germline assignment: CDR1 SGHKS and CDR2 YYEKEE (reference sequence). Between the trimmed V and J ends, which lost 6 bases and 2 bases, there was a span of 13 bases.

There are many counts of this clonotype. V usage is TRBV7-8 and J usage is TRBJ2-4; possibly TRBD1 or TRBD2 for D (6 bases each). The germline V gene encodes CDR1 SGHVS and CDR2 FQNEAQ. The CDR3 is made up of 16 amino acids. Trimming took 1 base from V and 0 from J, leaving 10 bases between them. CDR3 loop: CASSLVGGLAKNIQYF. The CDR3 nucleotides are TGTGCCAGCAGCTTAGTCGGGGGCCTAGCCAAAAACATTCAGTACTTC.

The sample holds many counts of this clonotype. The V call is TRBV7-9, the J call TRBJ1-5; D gene uncertain. The germline V gene encodes CDR1 SEHNR and CDR2 FQNEAQ (reference sequence). The CDR3 is 15 amino acids. The ends were cut back, 1 base at V and 2 bases at J, with 9 bases in the middle. The CDR3 DNA is TGTGCCAGCAGCTTAGGCGGGGTGGGCAATCAGCCCCAGCATTTT. This sequence encodes CASSLGGVGNQPQHF.

This clonotype was observed a few times. The chain is built from TRBV27 and TRBJ2-7, with 7 bases that match TRBD1. Germline V CDR1 and CDR2: MNHEY, SMNVEV (reference sequence). V lost 6 bases and J lost 3; bases outside the gene matches: 8. CDR3 length equals 14 residues. CDR3 sequence: CASRPYRDSYEQYF. As DNA, the CDR3 is TGTGCCAGCAGGCCCTACCGGGACAGCTACGAGCAGTACTTC.